This T cell receptor beta chain was recovered during a study of blood T cell repertoires in COVID-19. About the study: Acute-phase and convalescent COVID-19 samples originated in the United States, Italy and Spain. The cDNA or gDNA used as material had been derived from T cells, B-cell-depleted T cells, or PBMCs.

The CDR3 length is 12 residues. V gave up 3 bases and J gave up 15 bases; unmatched junction bases: 6. Assay used: immunoSEQ multiplex PCR; TCRdb lists only in-frame clones, some missing. The table has roughly 97,000 clones, 70% to 85% seen once. The chain is built from TRBV12-3 or TRBV12-4 and TRBJ2-1; TRBD2 matches at 9 bases. Sequenced: peripheral blood. The sequence came from an elderly woman with active or convalescent COVID-19. The CDR3 region is CASSFRSGSGFF. The CDR3 bases are TGTGCCAGCAGTTTTCGTAGCGGGAGTGGGTTCTTC.